A single sample gave rise to the 23 T cell receptor beta chains below, sequenced in a study of human T cells and chemical hapten exposure. TCRdb re-analysed the RACE reads in MiXCR, keeping a single row per CDR3 protein. The table shows about 93,000 distinct CDR3 sequences, with approximately 8.2% occurring only once. As to time point: healthy volunteer bleed at 2 weeks. Blood, whole and unfractionated, served as the source for total RNA extraction. Sequenced input: whole blood. These receptors originate from a female donor in good health. Some clones in this sample may be carry-over from other donors' samples.

This clonotype occurred many times. The chain carries TRBV4-1 and TRBJ2-7; D may be TRBD2 (5 bases). Germline V lookup: CDR1 MGHRA, CDR2 YSYEKL. The CDR3 sequence is 17 residues long. Trimming removed 0 bases from V and 12 bases from J, with 27 bases in between. The CDR3 is CASSQDGLERHYRGLYF. The CDR3 DNA follows: TGCGCCAGCAGCCAAGATGGATTGGAGAGGCATTATAGAGGGCTGTACTTC.

The genes are TRBV6-1 and TRBJ1-5; no reliable D call. Per germline, CDR1 MNHNS and CDR2 SASEGT. V was clipped by 3 bases and J by 6 bases, with 12 bases between them. The CDR3 is 14 amino acids. In DNA, the CDR3 is TGTGCCAGCAGTGAGACATATCGGAGTCAGCCCCAGCATTTT. As protein: CASSETYRSQPQHF.

This clonotype was seen a handful of times. This chain links TRBV20-1 with TRBJ1-5; D call uncertain. CDR1 DFQATT and CDR2 SNEGSKA come from the germline V gene (reference sequence). V was cut by 3 bases and J by 8 bases, with 14 bases left in between. This CDR3 is 13 amino acids long. CDR3 DNA sequence: TGCAGTGCTAGGAAAGATGTGGTGGAGCCCCAGCATTTT. Protein sequence: CSARKDVVEPQHF.

This chain uses TRBV6-6 with TRBJ1-2; D is uncertain. Looked up from germline, CDR1 is MNHNY and CDR2 is SVGAGI (reference sequence). Trimming removed 1 base from V and 8 bases from J, with 20 bases in between. This CDR3 contains 16 residues. In nucleotides, the CDR3 is TGTGCCAGCAGTTACTGGACCTCGGACGACGACTTGGGCTACACCTTC. Translating gives CASSYWTSDDDLGYTF.

This clonotype occurred many times. V is TRBV6-2 or TRBV6-3 and J is TRBJ2-5; D not certain. Germline V lookup: CDR1 MNHEY, CDR2 SVGEGT. The CDR3 has 10 amino acids. V lost 5 bases and J 7 bases, leaving 5 bases between the germline ends. The chain's CDR3 is CASSGRTQYF. The CDR3 DNA reads TGTGCCAGCAGTGGACGGACCCAGTACTTC.

V and J are TRBV20-1 and TRBJ1-1; TRBD1 agrees at 8 bases. The germline gives CDR1 DFQATT, CDR2 SNEGSKA (reference sequence). The V gene end was trimmed by 6 bases and the J gene end by 7 bases; junction bases not matched to a gene: 16. The CDR3 runs to 15 residues. The CDR3 DNA reads as TGCAGTGCCACTTGGTCAGGGGGCGTCCGGGTTGAAGCTTTCTTT. It is translated as CSATWSGGVRVEAFF.

The J gene is TRBJ2-1, the V gene TRBV11-2; no clear D. Looked up from germline, CDR1 is SGHAT and CDR2 is FQNNGV. The CDR3 totals 13 residues. The V end was cut by 0 bases, the J end by 6 bases, with 6 bases between. The CDR3 reads CASSLEVFNEQFF. CDR3 nucleotides: TGTGCCAGCAGCTTAGAGGTTTTCAATGAGCAGTTCTTC.

A few counts support this clonotype. The V gene is TRBV3-1, the J gene TRBJ2-6; D ambiguous. V was trimmed by 1 base and J by 1 base, leaving 2 bases between them. The CDR3 has 14 residues. Germline loops: CDR1 LGHDT, CDR2 YNNKEL (reference sequence). The CDR3 loop is CASSQGSGANVLTF. The CDR3 DNA reads as TGTGCCAGCAGCCAAGGATCTGGGGCCAACGTCCTGACTTTC.

This chain uses TRBV28 with TRBJ2-2, with 8 bases lining up with TRBD2. V lost 5 bases to trimming and J lost 6 bases; unmatched junction nucleotides: 8. The CDR3 length is 15 residues. The germline CDR1 and CDR2 sequences are MDHEN and SYDVKM. CDR3 sequence: CASSPSGRGAGELFF. In DNA, the CDR3 is TGTGCCAGCAGTCCAAGCGGGAGAGGCGCCGGGGAGCTGTTTTTT. The full variable domain, rest sourced from reference TRBV28 and TRBJ2-2, is DVKVTQSSRYLVKRTGEKVFLECVQDMDHENMFWYRQDPGLGLRLIYFSYDVKMKEKGDIPEGYSVSREKKERFSLILESASTNQTSMYLCASSPSGRGAGELFFGEGSRLTVL.

This clonotype was found many times. V and J are TRBV7-9 and TRBJ1-4, with D hard to call. Per germline, CDR1 SEHNR and CDR2 FQNEAQ (reference sequence). With 1 base removed from V and 4 bases from J, the gap between germline ends came to 1 base. The length of the CDR3 is 12 residues. As DNA, the CDR3 is TGTGCCAGCAGCTTAGTTAATGAAAAACTGTTTTTT. This sequence encodes CASSLVNEKLFF.

The chain uses TRBV15 and TRBJ1-1; TRBD1 aligns across 8 bases. This CDR3 is 14 amino acids long. Germline-derived CDR1 and CDR2 are LNHNV and YYDKDF (reference sequence). J gave up 1 base and V 3 bases, and 1 base lay outside the gene matches. The CDR3 DNA reads TGTGCCACCAGCAGGGACAGGGCGAACACTGAAGCTTTCTTT. Translated, it gives CATSRDRANTEAFF.

There are many counts of this clonotype. The CDR3: CASKSGGYEQYF. Written as DNA, the CDR3 is TGTGCCAGCAAGTCTGGAGGCTACGAGCAGTACTTC. The chain carries TRBV28 and TRBJ2-7; a weak D match, TRBD2 (5 bases). Per the germline V gene, CDR1 is MDHEN and CDR2 is SYDVKM. The V gene lost 7 bases and the J gene lost 3 bases, with 10 bases spanning the gap. This CDR3 contains 12 residues.

Many counts were recorded for this clonotype. The rearrangement joins TRBV7-9 to TRBJ1-1; the D gene is possibly TRBD1 (6 bases). V was shortened by 5 bases and J by 5 bases, with 18 bases between the two germline ends. This CDR3 is 15 amino acids long. The germline CDR1 and CDR2 sequences are SEHNR and FQNEAQ (reference sequence). For the CDR3, the DNA is TGTGCCAGCAGCCTATACAGGGAACGGGGAACTGAAGCTTTCTTT. Translated, it gives CASSLYRERGTEAFF.

The table lists this clonotype with a count of one. This chain links TRBV20-1 with TRBJ2-1; D is unresolved. Germline lookup yields CDR1 DFQATT and CDR2 SNEGSKA (reference sequence). CDR3 length: 10 residues. Trimming shortened V by 5 bases and J by 4 bases, and 3 bases separated the two germline ends. CDR3 coding DNA: TGCAGTGCTTTATACAATGAGCAGTTCTTC. Protein: CSALYNEQFF.

The chain couples TRBV6-5 to TRBJ1-6, with D possibly matching TRBD1 (5 bases). The CDR3 extends over 18 amino acids. Trimming left V 0 bases short and J 0 bases short, with 12 bases between. The V gene's germline CDR1 is MNHEY and CDR2 SVGAGI. In DNA, the CDR3 is TGTGCCAGCAGTTACTCGATTACAGGCAGCTCCTATAATTCACCCCTCCACTTT. Translation gives CASSYSITGSSYNSPLHF.

DNA for the CDR3: TGCGCCAGCAGCGGATGGGTAGGTGTTACTGAAGCTTTCTTT. It codes for CASSGWVGVTEAFF. The chain is built from TRBV4-1 and TRBJ1-1; D gene uncertain. Per the germline V gene, CDR1 is MGHRA and CDR2 is YSYEKL. The CDR3 covers 14 residues. V was clipped by 5 bases and J by 5 bases, with 15 bases between them.

This clonotype was picked up a small number of times. The genes are TRBV4-1 and TRBJ1-1; D gene unclear. The germline V gene has CDR1 MGHRA and CDR2 YSYEKL. CDR3 length: 13 residues. V lost 1 base, J lost 6 bases, and 9 bases lay in between. The CDR3 loop is CASSQVGLAEAFF. CDR3 coding DNA: TGCGCCAGCAGCCAAGTGGGATTAGCTGAAGCTTTCTTT.

V is TRBV25-1 and J is TRBJ1-2, with D unresolved. This CDR3 has 10 amino acids. Between the trimmed V and J ends, which lost 10 bases and 5 bases, there was a span of 8 bases. CDR1 and CDR2 (germline): MGHDK, SYGVNS. Written as DNA, the CDR3 is TGTGCCACCTCATCTTATGGCTACACCTTC. It is translated as CATSSYGYTF.

This chain joins TRBV9 and TRBJ2-5, with 12 bases matching TRBD2. The CDR3 runs to 17 residues. Germline lookup yields CDR1 SGDLS and CDR2 YYNGEE. Losses at the gene ends were 2 bases for V and 2 bases for J; bases not matched to a gene: 7. In DNA, the CDR3 is TGTGCCAGCAGCGTGACTAGCGGGAGAGGGGGACAAGAGACCCAGTACTTC. As protein: CASSVTSGRGGQETQYF.

This clonotype was detected a few times. The V and J genes are TRBV20-1 and TRBJ1-5, with a tentative D call TRBD1 (5 bases). The V gene's germline CDR1 is DFQATT and CDR2 SNEGSKA (reference sequence). Trimming removed 4 bases from V and 3 bases from J, with 13 bases in between. The CDR3 has 14 amino acids. The CDR3 DNA sequence: TGCAGTGCTATAGGGGTTCAGTTCAATCAGCCCCAGCATTTT. Protein product: CSAIGVQFNQPQHF.

This clonotype was seen ten or more times. The chain joins TRBV4-2 to TRBJ1-3; maybe TRBD1 (5 bases). CDR1 and CDR2 from the germline V gene are LGHNA and YNFKEQ. This CDR3 contains 19 residues. The ends were cut back, 1 base at V and 0 bases at J, with 19 bases in the middle. Here the CDR3 reads CASSQVAGTELNSGNTIYF. In DNA, the CDR3 is TGTGCCAGCAGCCAAGTAGCCGGGACGGAACTTAACTCTGGAAACACCATATATTTT.

The chain joins TRBV2 to TRBJ2-1; 8 bases map to TRBD2. With 6 bases clipped from V and 2 bases from J, the junction kept 9 bases outside the gene matches. This CDR3 has 16 residues. Germline-derived CDR1 and CDR2 are SNHLY and FYNNEI. The CDR3, as DNA: TGTGCCAGCAGGGGCTCCACAGCGGGAGCCTACAATGAGCAGTTCTTC. The encoded protein is CASRGSTAGAYNEQFF.

This clonotype has just a few counts. This chain connects TRBV28 to TRBJ1-3; no clear D gene. Germline V gene data show CDR1 as MDHEN and CDR2 as SYDVKM. The CDR3 runs to 13 residues. V shed 2 bases and J shed 4 bases, with 6 bases lying between them. The CDR3 here is CASSLGPGNTIYF. The CDR3 bases are TGTGCCAGCAGTTTAGGCCCAGGAAACACCATATATTTT. Looking up the rest from reference TRBV28 and TRBJ1-3 gives the full variable domain: DVKVTQSSRYLVKRTGEKVFLECVQDMDHENMFWYRQDPGLGLRLIYFSYDVKMKEKGDIPEGYSVSREKKERFSLILESASTNQTSMYLCASSLGPGNTIYFGEGSWLTVV.